What follows are 6 T cell receptor beta chains derived from one specimen sequenced in a study of T-cell reconstitution after alpha-beta-depleted transplantation in children. Preparation of the TCRbeta library involved a method that used unique molecular identifiers. A single record per CDR3 protein comes from TCRdb applying MiXCR to the PCR reads. The sample has 700,000 to 950,000 distinct CDR3 sequences, under 20% seen once. The sequencing here drew on PBMCs, mostly from graft donor cells, taken 360 days after TCRalphabeta/CD19-depleted stem cell transplant. The receptors were gathered from a male patient under 18 who had a stem cell transplant for acute lymphoblastic leukemia, so the T cells may come from the graft donor.

Only a few counts were recorded for this clonotype. The genes are TRBV27 and TRBJ1-4; D is ambiguous. V lost 6 bases and J 0 bases, leaving 8 bases between the germline ends. The CDR3 has 14 residues. CDR1 is MNHEY, CDR2 SMNVEV, per germline (reference sequence). The DNA for the CDR3 is TGTGCCAGCAGGCAGTGGTCAACTAATGAAAAACTGTTTTTT. Residues: CASRQWSTNEKLFF.

This clonotype was observed a few times. The CDR3 loop is CASSLRPGGTGELFF. The CDR3 DNA follows: TGCGCCAGCAGCTTAAGGCCGGGCGGGACCGGGGAGCTGTTTTTT. V and J are TRBV5-1 and TRBJ2-2, with D perhaps TRBD2 (5 bases). The CDR3 covers 15 residues. The V end was cut by 2 bases, the J end by 5 bases, with 13 bases between. Germline CDR1 is SGHRS and CDR2 is YFSETQ.

This clonotype has just a few counts. The chain couples TRBV4-1 to TRBJ2-5; tentatively, D is TRBD1 (6 bases). V gave up 5 bases and J gave up 3 bases, with 16 bases separating them. From germline, CDR1 is MGHRA and CDR2 YSYEKL. The CDR3 loop spans 15 amino acids. In DNA form, the CDR3 reads TGCGCCAGCAGCGGGTACAGGGATTTAAAAGAGACCCAGTACTTC. Its translation is CASSGYRDLKETQYF.

This clonotype was recorded at least ten times. This chain joins TRBV29-1 and TRBJ2-2; TRBD1 might be the D (7 bases). Deletions cut 2 bases from V and 6 bases from J, with 19 bases between. Germline V gene data show CDR1 as SQVTM and CDR2 as ANQGSEA. This CDR3 region has 16 residues. Written as DNA, the CDR3 is TGCAGCGTTGAAACTCCCATCAGCAGGGGGGCCGGGGAGCTGTTTTTT. This gives the protein CSVETPISRGAGELFF.

Of note for this clonotype: Just one base apart from a much larger clone, this may be a read error. Lacking the conserved final phenylalanine or tryptophan, this CDR3 likely reflects a read error. The chain is built from TRBV5-1 and TRBJ2-2; D gene unclear. Deletions cut 1 base from V and 4 bases from J, with 14 bases between. Germline-derived CDR1 and CDR2 are SGHRS and YFSETQ. CDR3 size: 16 residues. The CDR3 region is CASSLFDRGPTGELFY. DNA of the CDR3: TGCGCCAGCAGCTTGTTCGATAGAGGTCCCACCGGGGAGCTGTTTTAT.

V and J are TRBV10-3 and TRBJ2-2; unclear D gene. The germline CDR1 and CDR2 sequences are ENHRY and SYGVKD. V was cut by 8 bases and J by 5 bases, with 12 bases left in between. The CDR3 loop spans 13 amino acids. The DNA for the CDR3 is TGTGCCATCGGACGTCCTTGGACCGGGGAGCTGTTTTTT. Translating gives CAIGRPWTGELFF.